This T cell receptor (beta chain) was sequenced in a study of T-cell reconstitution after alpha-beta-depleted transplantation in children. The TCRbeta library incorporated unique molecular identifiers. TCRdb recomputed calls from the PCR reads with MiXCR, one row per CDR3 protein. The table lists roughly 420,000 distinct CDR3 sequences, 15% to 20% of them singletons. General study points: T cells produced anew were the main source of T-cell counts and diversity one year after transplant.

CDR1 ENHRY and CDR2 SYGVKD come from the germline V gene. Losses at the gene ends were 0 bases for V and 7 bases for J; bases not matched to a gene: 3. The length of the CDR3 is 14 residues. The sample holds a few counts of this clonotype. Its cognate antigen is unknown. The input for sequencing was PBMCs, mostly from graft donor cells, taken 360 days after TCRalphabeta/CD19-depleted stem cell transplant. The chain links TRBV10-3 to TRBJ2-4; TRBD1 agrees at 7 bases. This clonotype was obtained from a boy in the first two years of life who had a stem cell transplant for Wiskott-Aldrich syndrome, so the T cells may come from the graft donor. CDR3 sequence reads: CAISESSRGNIQYF. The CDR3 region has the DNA TGTGCCATCAGTGAGTCGTCCAGGGGGAACATTCAGTACTTC.